A selection of T cell receptor beta chains follows, all from one sample in a study of cytomegalovirus exposure and HLA in healthy donors. Libraries were prepared by immunoSEQ multiplex PCR; TCRdb keeps only in-frame clonotypes and omits some of them. This repertoire includes 55,000 to 75,000 clones. Material: PBMCs. Source of these receptors: a male donor in good health and CMV-seronegative. CDR3s include the opening cysteine and the closing phenylalanine or tryptophan. The order of the fields is V gene, J gene, CDR3 length, D gene, CDR3 protein, CDR3 DNA. D genes are given only for firm matches.

TRBV27,TRBJ2-1,15,TRBD2,CASSQGTSGSNEQFF,TGTGCCAGCAGTCAGGGGACTAGCGGGAGTAATGAGCAGTTCTTC
TRBV18,TRBJ1-1,14,TRBD1,CASSPPGQSTEDFF,TGTGCCAGCTCACCACCGGGACAGAGCACTGAAGATTTCTTT
TRBV4-2,TRBJ2-5,17,-,CASSEALGQTYQETQYF,TGTGCCAGCAGCGAAGCCCTCGGACAAACGTACCAAGAGACCCAGTACTTC
TRBV5-1,TRBJ2-7,15,TRBD2,CASSVFSGTAYEQYF,TGCGCCAGCAGCGTGTTTAGCGGGACCGCCTACGAGCAGTACTTC
TRBV2,TRBJ2-1,15,-,CAASGGPRSYNEQFF,TGTGCCGCCAGTGGGGGCCCCCGCTCCTACAATGAGCAGTTCTTC
TRBV7-2,TRBJ2-7,15,-,CASSTRTGGIHEQYF,TGTGCCAGCAGCACCCGGACAGGCGGGATCCACGAGCAGTACTTC
TRBV27,TRBJ2-1,15,TRBD2,CASTPERGPVDEQFF,TGTGCCAGCACCCCTGAGCGGGGGCCTGTCGATGAGCAGTTCTTC
TRBV28,TRBJ2-7,13,TRBD2,CAGKTSGTHEQYF,TGTGCCGGCAAAACTAGCGGGACCCACGAGCAGTACTTC
TRBV19,TRBJ2-2,15,-,CASSSGLVNTGELFF,TGTGCCAGTAGTTCCGGACTCGTAAACACCGGGGAGCTGTTTTTT
TRBV27,TRBJ2-7,14,TRBD2,CASRLAGGLYEQYF,TGTGCCAGCAGACTAGCGGGAGGGCTCTACGAGCAGTACTTC
TRBV7-2,TRBJ2-5,17,-,CASSPRSRTSAQETQYF,TGTGCCAGCAGCCCTAGGTCCAGGACATCCGCACAAGAGACCCAGTACTTC
TRBV6-1,TRBJ1-2,15,-,CASSEGVGTGYGYTF,TGTGCCAGCAGTGAAGGCGTCGGTACTGGCTATGGCTACACCTTC
TRBV10-3,TRBJ1-1,14,-,CAIRSAGVDTEAFF,TGTGCCATCAGGTCAGCCGGGGTGGACACTGAAGCTTTCTTT
TRBV6-6,TRBJ2-5,15,-,CASSYSGDGGETQYF,TGTGCCAGCAGTTATTCCGGGGACGGAGGGGAGACCCAGTACTTC
TRBV11-2,TRBJ2-5,17,TRBD1,CASSLSPGQGALETQYF,TGTGCCAGCAGCTTATCGCCCGGACAGGGGGCGTTGGAGACCCAGTACTTC
TRBV6-6,TRBJ1-1,14,-,CASSYDNMNTEAFF,TGTGCCAGCAGTTACGACAATATGAACACTGAAGCTTTCTTT
TRBV18,TRBJ1-1,16,TRBD1,CASAPRTGGMNTEAFF,TGTGCCAGCGCACCAAGGACAGGGGGGATGAACACTGAAGCTTTCTTT
TRBV29-1,TRBJ1-1,11,TRBD1,CSWTGGPEDFF,TGCAGCTGGACAGGGGGCCCTGAAGATTTCTTT
TRBV28,TRBJ1-5,12,-,CASSPSDQPQHF,TGTGCCAGCAGTCCCTCGGATCAGCCCCAGCATTTT
TRBV2,TRBJ2-7,13,-,CASRTGTSYEQYF,TGTGCCAGCAGAACCGGGACATCCTACGAGCAGTACTTC
TRBV7-2,TRBJ1-5,15,-,CASSQGQLRNQPQHF,TGTGCCAGCAGCCAAGGACAGCTTCGCAATCAGCCCCAGCATTTT
TRBV4-1,TRBJ2-5,14,-,CASSQDRGRETQYF,TGCGCCAGCAGCCAAGATAGAGGGAGAGAGACCCAGTACTTC
TRBV2,TRBJ1-2,15,-,CASRSVTGFRYGYTF,TGTGCCAGCAGGAGCGTTACAGGGTTCCGCTATGGCTACACCTTC
TRBV11-2,TRBJ2-7,16,-,CASSSQGGQSSYEQYF,TGTGCCAGCAGCTCCCAGGGTGGGCAGAGCTCCTACGAGCAGTACTTC
TRBV5-1,TRBJ2-3,17,TRBD2,CASSSGTSGGNTDTQYF,TGCGCCAGCAGCTCCGGGACTAGCGGGGGGAACACAGATACGCAGTATTTT
TRBV5-1,TRBJ2-5,15,TRBD2,CASSFISGKQGTQYF,TGCGCCAGCAGCTTCATTAGCGGGAAGCAGGGGACCCAGTACTTC
TRBV30,TRBJ1-4,13,-,CAWSVSGAERLFF,TGTGCCTGGAGTGTAAGCGGGGCCGAGAGACTGTTTTTT
TRBV28,TRBJ1-4,15,TRBD1,CASSPRTGINEKLFF,TGTGCCAGCAGTCCACGGACAGGGATAAATGAAAAACTGTTTTTT
TRBV2,TRBJ2-7,14,TRBD1,CASSEQGQVDEQYF,TGTGCCAGCAGTGAACAAGGACAGGTGGACGAGCAGTACTTC
TRBV7-8,TRBJ1-2,15,TRBD1,CASSLRDRINYGYTF,TGTGCCAGCAGTCTCCGGGACAGGATTAACTATGGCTACACCTTC
TRBV11-2,TRBJ2-1,19,TRBD2,CASSLGRGRRTSGEFEQFF,TGTGCCAGCAGCTTAGGTAGGGGGCGAAGGACTAGCGGGGAGTTTGAGCAGTTCTTC
TRBV2,TRBJ2-2,15,TRBD1,CASSEAETGIGELFF,TGTGCCAGCAGTGAAGCGGAGACAGGGATCGGGGAGCTGTTTTTT
TRBV9,TRBJ1-2,13,-,CASSAADSYGYTF,TGTGCCAGCAGCGCGGCTGACAGCTATGGCTACACCTTC
TRBV30,TRBJ2-7,12,TRBD2,CAWSVASGEQYF,TGTGCCTGGAGTGTAGCTAGCGGGGAGCAGTACTTC
TRBV4-2,TRBJ1-1,14,TRBD1,CASSQNRGNTEAFF,TGTGCCAGCAGCCAAAACAGGGGGAACACTGAAGCTTTCTTT
TRBV19,TRBJ2-1,15,-,CASRGDGSSDNEQFF,TGTGCCAGTAGGGGAGACGGAAGCTCCGACAATGAGCAGTTCTTC
TRBV19,TRBJ1-2,12,TRBD1,CASSPGGIGYTF,TGTGCCAGTAGCCCAGGGGGCATTGGCTACACCTTC
TRBV6-6,TRBJ1-5,16,-,CASSYVSGASNQPQHF,TGTGCCAGCAGTTACGTGTCGGGAGCCAGCAATCAGCCCCAGCATTTT
TRBV18,TRBJ1-1,15,-,CASSQQGRSNTEAFF,TGTGCCAGCTCACAACAGGGTCGTTCTAACACTGAAGCTTTCTTT
TRBV2,TRBJ1-2,12,TRBD1,CASKGQGDGYTF,TGTGCCAGCAAAGGACAGGGGGACGGCTACACCTTC
TRBV14,TRBJ1-1,17,-,CASSQERPGLSNTEAFF,TGTGCCAGCAGCCAAGAAAGACCGGGACTGTCGAACACTGAAGCTTTCTTT
TRBV4-2,TRBJ1-3,17,-,CASSQESPGHSGNTIYF,TGTGCCAGCAGCCAAGAATCCCCAGGCCACTCTGGAAACACCATATATTTT
TRBV7-2,TRBJ2-7,15,TRBD2,CASSSTSGRSYEQYF,TGTGCCAGCAGCTCGACTAGCGGTCGCTCCTACGAGCAGTACTTC
TRBV7-9,TRBJ2-7,14,-,CASSPTPGKSEQYF,TGTGCCAGCAGCCCAACCCCGGGGAAAAGCGAGCAGTACTTC
TRBV19,TRBJ2-2,14,-,CASSPGPNTGELFF,TGTGCCAGTAGTCCGGGTCCGAACACCGGGGAGCTGTTTTTT
TRBV10-1,TRBJ2-1,16,-,CASSLIHRGNYNEQFF,TGCGCCAGCAGCCTCATTCATCGGGGGAACTACAATGAGCAGTTCTTC
TRBV29-1,TRBJ2-3,15,TRBD2,CSVVGLAGRGDTQYF,TGCAGCGTTGTCGGGCTAGCGGGAAGGGGGGATACGCAGTATTTT
TRBV30,TRBJ1-5,13,-,CAWSYSSWRAQHF,TGTGCCTGGAGTTACAGCTCCTGGAGGGCCCAGCATTTT
TRBV7-7,TRBJ1-1,15,TRBD1,CASSPLEGQGTEAFF,TGTGCTAGCAGCCCCTTAGAGGGACAGGGCACTGAAGCTTTCTTT
TRBV29-1,TRBJ2-2,14,TRBD2,CSVPSGSRTGELFF,TGCAGCGTTCCAAGCGGGAGTAGGACCGGGGAGCTGTTTTTT
TRBV4-3,TRBJ2-2,17,TRBD2,CASSPGGLAGIAGELFF,TGCGCCAGCAGCCCCGGCGGACTAGCGGGAATTGCCGGGGAGCTGTTTTTT
TRBV4-1,TRBJ2-3,14,TRBD1,CASSLETGSDTQYF,TGCGCCAGCAGCCTAGAGACAGGGTCGGATACGCAGTATTTT
TRBV2,TRBJ1-1,13,-,CASSGGGAAEAFF,TGTGCCAGCAGTGGTGGGGGGGCTGCTGAAGCTTTCTTT
TRBV4-1,TRBJ2-1,17,TRBD1,CASSQDSGTGGILEQFF,TGCGCCAGCAGCCAAGATTCGGGGACAGGGGGCATCCTTGAGCAGTTCTTC
TRBV5-1,TRBJ1-6,14,TRBD1,CASSQTGNSSPLHF,TGCGCCAGCAGCCAGACAGGGAACAGTTCACCCCTCCACTTT
TRBV7-2,TRBJ1-2,15,-,CASTQDFSEARGYTF,TGTGCCAGCACCCAGGACTTCTCCGAGGCACGTGGCTACACCTTC
TRBV18,TRBJ1-1,13,-,CASSPAGGEGAFF,TGTGCCAGCTCACCGGCGGGGGGCGAGGGAGCTTTCTTT
TRBV9,TRBJ1-2,14,-,CASSDNVQGYGYTF,TGTGCCAGCAGCGACAACGTACAGGGTTATGGCTACACCTTC
TRBV28,TRBJ1-1,12,-,CASRNPGLGAFF,TGTGCCAGCCGTAACCCGGGACTAGGAGCTTTCTTT